These 19 T cell receptor beta chains were sequenced from one sample in a study of technical replicates of blood from several donors. Sequencing was performed with immunoSEQ multiplex PCR; in TCRdb, only in-frame clones are kept and a portion is missing. The sample yields 100,000 or so clones, 85% to 95% seen once. The sample comprised T cells isolated from PBMCs. The source of these receptors is a human donor in good health.

This rearrangement joins TRBV10-1 to TRBJ2-1; D is undetermined. Deletions cut 5 bases from V and 0 bases from J, with 8 bases between. The V gene's germline CDR1 is WNHNN and CDR2 SYGVQD (reference sequence). The CDR3 contains 14 residues. CDR3 in amino acids: CASSLQVSYNEQFF. The CDR3, as DNA: TGCGCCAGCAGTCTTCAGGTCTCCTACAATGAGCAGTTCTTC.

The V and J genes are TRBV5-4 and TRBJ2-3, with D hard to call. The CDR3 runs 15 residues. Deletions cut 4 bases from V and 2 bases from J, with 14 bases between. In germline, CDR1 is SGHNT, CDR2 YYREEE (reference sequence). The CDR3 here is CASSVDSHNTDTQYF. The CDR3 DNA reads as TGTGCCAGCAGCGTAGACTCTCACAACACAGATACGCAGTATTTT.

This clone has only one observation. This chain connects TRBV30 to TRBJ2-5; tentatively, D is TRBD1 (5 bases). CDR3 length: 13 amino acids. CDR1 is GTSNPN, CDR2 SVGIG, per germline (reference sequence). V was pared by 8 bases and J by 7 bases, with 20 bases between. This chain's CDR3 is CARRLGRRGTQYF. The CDR3 coding sequence is TGTGCCCGTAGATTGGGGCGACGCGGGACCCAGTACTTC.

In the case of this clone: One junction end disagrees with the germline gene, perhaps due to a read error. The rearrangement joins TRBV7-2 to TRBJ2-7, with a weak D call TRBD1 (6 bases). This CDR3 is built from 16 residues. Germline V lookup: CDR1 SGHTA, CDR2 FQGNSA. As DNA, the CDR3 is TGTGCCAGCACCTTAATTTGGGGGCAGAGAGATTACGAGCAGTACTTC. This codes for CASTLIWGQRDYEQYF.

The chain is built from TRBV7-3 and TRBJ1-1; TRBD1 is a possible D gene (5 bases). CDR3 length: 18 amino acids. The V end was cut by 5 bases, the J end by 1 base, with 23 bases between. Per germline, CDR1 SGHTA and CDR2 FQGTGA. The CDR3 loop reads CASSPAGGKWFANTEAFF. The CDR3 DNA sequence: TGTGCCAGCAGCCCCGCGGGGGGTAAGTGGTTTGCGAACACTGAAGCTTTCTTT.

This chain joins TRBV5-5 and TRBJ2-5, with 7 bases aligning to TRBD1. Germline V gene lookup returns CDR1 SGHKS and CDR2 YYEKEE (reference sequence). Trimming cost V 1 base and J 4 bases; bases outside gene matches: 4. The CDR3 length is 14 residues. CDR3 in amino acids: CASSLWGQPETQYF. Here the CDR3 DNA reads TGTGCCAGCAGCTTGTGGGGACAGCCAGAGACCCAGTACTTC.

This chain connects TRBV29-1 to TRBJ1-2; no clear D. CDR1 and CDR2 from the germline V gene are SQVTM and ANQGSEA. This CDR3 contains 14 residues. V lost 0 bases and J 7 bases, leaving 15 bases between the germline ends. The DNA for the CDR3 is TGCAGCGTTGAAGATCTCGTCTCGCGGATTGGCTACACCTTC. It specifies CSVEDLVSRIGYTF. The variable domain in full, with the rest retrieved from reference TRBV29-1 and TRBJ1-2, is SAVISQKPSRDICQRGTSLTIQCQVDSQVTMMFWYRQQPGQSLTLIATANQGSEATYESGFVIDKFPISRPNLTFSTLTVSNMSPEDSSIYLCSVEDLVSRIGYTFGSGTRLTVV.

This clone was detected only a few times. The genes are TRBV6-1 and TRBJ1-3; no firm D call. From germline, CDR1 is MNHNS and CDR2 SASEGT. Trimming left V 8 bases short and J 4 bases short, with 9 bases between. The CDR3 consists of 12 residues. This CDR3 reads CASGEGGNTIYF. The DNA of the CDR3 is TGTGCCAGCGGGGAGGGCGGAAACACCATATATTTT.

The V gene is TRBV2, the J gene TRBJ1-5; D is possibly TRBD1 (5 bases). The germline V gene has CDR1 SNHLY and CDR2 FYNNEI. CDR3 length equals 13 residues. The V and J ends lost 8 bases and 7 bases respectively, with 15 bases between them. CDR3 sequence reads: CASEPQGGQPQHF. The CDR3 DNA follows: TGTGCCAGCGAACCCCAGGGTGGGCAGCCCCAGCATTTT.

CDR3: CASRRLAGTGELFF. CDR3 bases: TGCGCCAGCAGACGACTAGCGGGCACCGGGGAGCTGTTTTTT. This chain uses TRBV4-1 with TRBJ2-2; 10 bases match TRBD2. CDR3 length equals 14 residues. Germline CDR1 is MGHRA and CDR2 is YSYEKL. V lost 6 bases, J lost 4 bases, and 2 bases stayed unmatched.

This clone was recorded once. The chain is built from TRBV7-2 and TRBJ2-1; D not resolved. The germline V and J ends were trimmed by 5 bases and 6 bases, with 11 bases remaining between them. CDR3 size: 13 residues. Germline V lookup: CDR1 SGHTA, CDR2 FQGNSA. CDR3 protein: CASSLYGGNEQFF. The CDR3 DNA reads TGTGCCAGCAGCCTCTATGGTGGCAATGAGCAGTTCTTC.

CDR3 coding DNA: TGTGCCAGCAGCTTAGTGGGAGGGCTCCCCTTGGGAGATACGCAGTATTTT. This translates into CASSLVGGLPLGDTQYF. This chain connects TRBV11-2 to TRBJ2-3; 7 bases align to TRBD2. V lost 1 base and J lost 5; bases outside the gene matches: 12. The V gene's germline CDR1 is SGHAT and CDR2 FQNNGV. This CDR3 is 17 amino acids long. Full variable domain (rest looked up from reference TRBV11-2 and TRBJ2-3): EAGVAQSPRYKIIEKRQSVAFWCNPISGHATLYWYQQILGQGPKLLIQFQNNGVVDDSQLPKDRFSAERLKGVDSTLKIQPAKLEDSAVYLCASSLVGGLPLGDTQYFGPGTRLTVL.

The J gene is TRBJ1-6, the V gene TRBV14; D possibly corresponds to TRBD1 (5 bases). The germline CDR1 and CDR2 sequences are SGHDN and FVKESK. V was pared by 3 bases and J by 5 bases, with 14 bases between. This CDR3 is built from 16 residues. CDR3 nucleotide sequence: TGTGCCAGCAGCCAGATTATTGACAGAAATAATTCACCCCTCCACTTT. Translation: CASSQIIDRNNSPLHF.

V gene TRBV19 combines with J gene TRBJ2-7, with 9 bases matching TRBD1. The CDR3 contains 13 residues. The V segment lost 10 bases and the J segment 7 bases; nucleotides outside the gene matches: 11. Germline values: CDR1 LNHDA, CDR2 SQIVND (reference sequence). CDR3 bases: TGTGCCACCCGGACAGGGGCCTCTGGGGAGCAGTACTTC. It yields the protein CATRTGASGEQYF.

The rearrangement uses TRBV5-1 and TRBJ1-5; no reliable D call. Trimming shortened V by 4 bases and J by 0 bases, and 11 bases separated the two germline ends. The germline V gene has CDR1 SGHRS and CDR2 YFSETQ. The CDR3 is made up of 15 amino acids. CDR3: CASSLGGYSNQPQHF. The CDR3, as DNA: TGCGCCAGCAGCCTGGGAGGCTATAGCAATCAGCCCCAGCATTTT.

V and J are TRBV5-1 and TRBJ1-1; TRBD1 matches 10 bases. CDR1 is SGHRS and CDR2 is YFSETQ in the germline V gene. V was clipped by 6 bases and J by 4 bases; unmatched bases: 6. The CDR3 has 14 residues. Here the CDR3 reads CASKTGQGGTEAFF. The DNA of the CDR3 is TGCGCCAGCAAAACAGGACAGGGGGGCACTGAAGCTTTCTTT.

The rearrangement uses TRBV4-1 and TRBJ2-2; 11 bases are shared with TRBD1. The V gene's germline CDR1 is MGHRA and CDR2 YSYEKL. The trim removed 0 bases at V and 4 bases at J, leaving 13 bases unmatched. This CDR3 region has 20 residues. The CDR3 DNA reads as TGCGCCAGCAGCCAAGATCTTTGGGGCGGACAGGGGGCAATCACCGGGGAGCTGTTTTTT. This gives the protein CASSQDLWGGQGAITGELFF.

For this clone: The junction does not match germline at one end; this may be a read error. This chain uses TRBV6-6 with TRBJ2-7; 11 nucleotides agree with TRBD2. The CDR3 covers 12 residues. The germline gives CDR1 MNHNY, CDR2 SVGAGI (reference sequence). Written as DNA, the CDR3 is TGTGCCAGCAGTTCCTCTAGCGGGGGGCCACACTTC. The encoded protein is CASSSSSGGPHF.

This chain connects TRBV28 to TRBJ2-3, with D tentatively TRBD1 (6 bases). The CDR3 sequence is 16 residues long. Trimming shortened V by 4 bases and J by 1 base, and 15 bases separated the two germline ends. Germline V gene data show CDR1 as MDHEN and CDR2 as SYDVKM. The CDR3 region is CASSSHSGAGTDTQYF. CDR3 nucleotide sequence: TGTGCCAGCAGTTCCCACTCAGGGGCGGGCACAGATACGCAGTATTTT.